A selection of T cell receptor beta chains follows, all from one sample in a study of human T cells and chemical hapten exposure. TCRdb recomputed calls from the RACE reads with MiXCR, one row per CDR3 protein. The data show around 300,000 distinct CDR3 sequences, under 9% seen once. The material was whole blood, obtained in connection with sensitization to the hapten diphenylcyclopropenone (DPC). The receptors here all came from a woman in her late teens or twenties with alopecia areata. Some clones in this sample may be carry-over from other donors' samples. The CDR3 runs from the conserved cysteine through the conserved F or W. The D gene is left open where the match is weak. Clone size, where shown, is once, few, many, or a class for clones that have expanded.

TRBV7-7	-	13	TRBJ2-2	-	TGTGCTAGCAGTCCATCGTTCTCCGGGGAGCTGTTTTTT	CASSPSFSGELFF
TRBV7-9	TRBD1	16	TRBJ2-4	many	TGTGCCAGCAGCTTAGGAGGACAGGGAGCCAAAAACATTCAGTACTTC	CASSLGGQGAKNIQYF
TRBV25-1	TRBD2	18	TRBJ2-4	-	TGTGCCAGCAACCCGCTAGCGGGGGTCCGGGAGACCAAAAACATTCAGTACTTC	CASNPLAGVRETKNIQYF
TRBV7-3	-	13	TRBJ2-2	many	TGTGCCAGCAGCTTAATAGGCACCGGGGAGCTGTTTTTT	CASSLIGTGELFF
TRBV4-3	-	15	TRBJ1-3	few	TGCGCCAGCAGCCAAGGTGGGGGTCCTGGAAACACCATATATTTT	CASSQGGGPGNTIYF
TRBV18	-	15	TRBJ1-1	few	TGTGCCAGCTCACCACTACTCGGGCGAAGCACTGAAGCTTTCTTT	CASSPLLGRSTEAFF
TRBV4-2	TRBD1	17	TRBJ2-3	many	TGTGCCAGCAGCCCAACAATCCAGGGGGCCGGCACAGATACGCAGTATTTT	CASSPTIQGAGTDTQYF
TRBV5-1	-	13	TRBJ1-1	many	TGCGCCAGCAGCCGTACATTGAACACTGAAGCTTTCTTT	CASSRTLNTEAFF
TRBV2	-	12	TRBJ2-5	few	TGTGCCAGCAGTAGGATCCAAGAGACCCAGTACTTC	CASSRIQETQYF
TRBV15	TRBD1	15	TRBJ1-1	-	TGTGCCACCAGCACGACCACAGGGGAGGGGACTGAAGCTTTCTTT	CATSTTTGEGTEAFF
TRBV12-3/TRBV12-4	-	15	TRBJ1-1	few	TGTGCCAGCAGGGGTACTTGGGGCGTGAACACTGAAGCTTTCTTT	CASRGTWGVNTEAFF
TRBV28	-	14	TRBJ2-6	many	TGTGCCTGTCTCAAGGGCTCTGGGGCCAACGTCCTGACTTTC	CACLKGSGANVLTF